This T cell receptor (beta chain) was sequenced in a study of cytomegalovirus exposure and HLA in healthy donors. This CDR3 region has 16 residues. Germline V gene sequence: CDR1 SNHLY, CDR2 FYNNEI. Trimming cost V 2 bases and J 7 bases; bases outside gene matches: 9. General study findings and limits: The authors later found most CMV-associated TCR beta chains appeared HLA-restricted. It was reported in a later analysis that an Asian-associated ancestry cluster showed fewer N-insertions than the roughly 670-donor mean. In a later analysis, a missense DCLRE1C variant was linked to TCR beta V- and J-gene trimming.

This clone was detected once. What it binds is not known. PCR employed 60 Vbeta and 13 Jbeta primers. Here immunoSEQ multiplex PCR was the method, and the copy in TCRdb shows in-frame clones only, minus some. This sample has about 190,000 clones; approximately 86% occur once, and the top ten carry around 0.3%. The V gene is TRBV2, the J gene TRBJ2-5, with 11 nucleotides matching TRBD2. The origin of this receptor is a woman in her thirties in good health and CMV-seronegative. The specimen sequenced was PBMCs. The CDR3 sequence: CASSEKASGGRGTQYF. CDR3 nucleotide sequence: TGTGCCAGCAGTGAAAAGGCTAGCGGGGGGCGGGGGACCCAGTACTTC.